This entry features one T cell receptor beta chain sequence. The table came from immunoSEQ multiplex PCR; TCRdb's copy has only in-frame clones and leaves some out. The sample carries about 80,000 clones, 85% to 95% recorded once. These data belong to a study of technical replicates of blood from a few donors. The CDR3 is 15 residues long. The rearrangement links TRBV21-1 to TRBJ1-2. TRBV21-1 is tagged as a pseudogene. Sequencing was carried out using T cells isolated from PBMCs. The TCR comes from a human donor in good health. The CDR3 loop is CASSKGWTTKGGYTF. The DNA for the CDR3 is TGTGCCAGCAGCAAAGGTTGGACTACTAAGGGTGGCTACACCTTC.